This T cell receptor beta chain was documented in a study of Ad26.COV2.S vaccination and SARS-CoV-2 variants (dated by TCRdb to the early 2020s). Some background on the complete study: Vaccine-arm donors were drawn from COV1001, a multicentre, randomized, double-blind, placebo-controlled phase I-IIa trial of Ad26.COV2.S in healthy adults. Blinding of investigators to trial group allocation was maintained during experiments and outcome assessment. The specificity and breadth of SARS-CoV-2-reactive T cell receptors after Ad26.COV2.S vaccination were assessed by TCRbeta repertoire sequencing. Ad26.COV2.S was given intramuscularly at 5x10^10 or 1x10^11 viral particles, as a single shot or as two shots 56 days apart. The TCR-sequenced set comprised approximately 32 samples: some 19 Ad26.COV2.S vaccine recipients, 5 placebo recipients and 8 SARS-CoV-2 convalescent individuals. Participants in the trial were split at random into five groups of five each, receiving low-dose or high-dose Ad26.COV2.S once or twice, or else placebo on both occasions.

The treatment or condition label, as the study defines it: some 19 received Ad26.COV2.S at low or high dose, single or two shots; about five received placebo; per-sample allocation not given. Repertoires of vaccine and placebo recipients were sequenced from samples taken on day 63 after the first injection. Cohort 1b enrolled about two dozen adults aged 18-55 years at a single site in Boston, USA, between 29 July and 7 August 2020. Ad26.COV2.S consisted of a replication-incompetent adenovirus type 26 vector by which a prefusion-stabilized SARS-CoV-2 spike protein from the original Wuhan strain was expressed. Remarks on this clone: The clone's antigen remains unknown. Base-call qualities are not available, and no considerably larger clone is one nucleotide away.

V loses 6 bases, J loses 0 bases, and the germline ends lie 12 bases apart. From the cysteine up to the phenylalanine, the CDR3 has a length of 15 residues. Here the CDR3 DNA is all that survives: 45 bases in frame from base 1. From a lookup of the germline V gene (reference sequence), CDR1 and CDR2 are LNHDA and SQIVND. The immunoSEQ Assay was the method used to sequence TCRbeta CDR3 regions. After extraction, genomic DNA underwent amplification by bias-controlled multiplex PCR, followed by high-throughput sequencing. As for the authors' bioinformatics: To quantify the absolute abundance of each unique TCRbeta CDR3 region, sequences were collapsed and filtered. T cell fraction was estimated by normalization of TCRbeta template counts to usable DNA, with usable DNA being measured through amplification of reference genes present in all nucleated cells. Repertoire TCRs were annotated as SARS-CoV-2-specific when V gene, CDR3 amino acid sequence and J gene were exactly matched to a known reactive TCR set. MIRA supplied the reference SARS-CoV-2 TCR set, which was filtered for enrichment in COVID-19-positive ImmuneCODE repertoires so that public or cross-reactive TCRs were removed. Drawing on the MIRA antigens, annotated TCRs were analysed further at the level of specific ORF or position within ORF. Depth was the summed frequency of annotated unique rearrangements, while breadth was defined as annotated unique rearrangements over total unique productive rearrangements. Group comparisons of TCR breadth used two-sided Wilcoxon rank-sum tests. The table was pulled from immuneACCESS by TCRdb, which kept in-frame rearrangements only. Such tables lose some clones; where checked, under half of the loss comes from unresolved V genes, and the rest has no known cause. V, J and clone size were drawn from that table, and D and trimming were deduced from the DNA. This sample lists roughly 330,000 clones; roughly 90% were detected once. Around 5.5% of the sample belongs to the ten largest clones.

Points the paper makes about the study in general: After vaccination, substantial breadth of spike-specific CD8+ and CD4+ T cell responses was reported. Higher spike-specific TCR breadth was observed in Ad26.COV2.S recipients than in placebo recipients (P = 0.0014). The study lacked the statistical power to compare responses across vaccine doses or regimens. Comparable non-spike TCR breadth was observed between vaccine and placebo recipients, consistent with only spike being contained in the vaccine. The authors noted that total T cell responses may have been underestimated by the TCR breadth and depth analyses.

Specimen: peripheral blood, collected in a trial of Ad26.COV2.S vaccine versus placebo. The TCR sequence derives from a person between 18 and 65 years old who received the Ad26.COV2.S COVID-19 vaccine or a placebo. The chain was built from TRBV19 and TRBJ1-3; no D gene is confidently identified. DNA sequence: TGTGCCAGTAGCCCGGACCGTAACTCTGGAAACACCATATATTTT. It encodes CASSPDRNSGNTIYF.